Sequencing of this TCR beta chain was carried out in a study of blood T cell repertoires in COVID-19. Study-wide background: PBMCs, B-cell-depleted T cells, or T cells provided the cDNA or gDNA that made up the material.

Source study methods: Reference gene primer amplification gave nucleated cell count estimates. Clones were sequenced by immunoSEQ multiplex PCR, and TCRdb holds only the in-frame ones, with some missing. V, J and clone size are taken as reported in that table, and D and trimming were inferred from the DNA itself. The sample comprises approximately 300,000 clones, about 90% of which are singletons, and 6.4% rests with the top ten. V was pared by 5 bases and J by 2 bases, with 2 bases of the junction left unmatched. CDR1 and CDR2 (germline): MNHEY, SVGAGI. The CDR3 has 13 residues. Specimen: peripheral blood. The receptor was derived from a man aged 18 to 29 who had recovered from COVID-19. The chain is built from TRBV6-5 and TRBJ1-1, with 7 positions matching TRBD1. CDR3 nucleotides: TGTGCCAGCAGTCGGGACAGCAACACTGAAGCTTTCTTT. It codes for CASSRDSNTEAFF.